Listed below are T cell receptor beta chains from one sample, sequenced in a study of vaccination and CD4 T cells after COVID-19. MiXCR, applied by TCRdb to the PCR reads, yields one record per CDR3 protein. The sample lists tens of thousands of distinct CDR3 sequences, 55% to 70% occurring once. These receptors' antigens are unknown. Sample: CD4+ T cells from blood, cultured in vitro, taken after SARS-CoV-2 vaccination. The receptor source for this set is a human donor who received a COVID-19 vaccine. The CDR3 runs from the conserved cysteine through the conserved F or W. A D gene is named only where the DNA matches it firmly. Size values are once, few and many counts, or a class for expanded clones, and some rows have none.

cdr3_length: 15
j_call: TRBJ1-5
v_call: TRBV27
d_call: NA
clone_size: few
cdr3_nt: TGTGCCAGCAGTTTAGGAGGAGGGGCGGGCCAGCCCCAGCATTTT
cdr3_aa: CASSLGGGAGQPQHF

cdr3_length: 17
j_call: TRBJ2-3
v_call: TRBV5-5
d_call: TRBD2
clone_size: NA
cdr3_nt: TGCGCCAGCAGCGGGACTAGCGGGGAGACTAGCACAGATACGCAGTATTTT
cdr3_aa: CASSGTSGETSTDTQYF

cdr3_length: 14
j_call: TRBJ1-2
v_call: TRBV7-9
d_call: NA
clone_size: few
cdr3_nt: TGTGCCAGCAGCTTAATCGCAGGACACTATGGCTACACCTTC
cdr3_aa: CASSLIAGHYGYTF

cdr3_length: 17
j_call: TRBJ1-2
v_call: TRBV7-8
d_call: TRBD1
clone_size: NA
cdr3_nt: TGTGCCAGCAGCTCCCGGGACAGGGCCATTACGATCTATGGCTACACCTTC
cdr3_aa: CASSSRDRAITIYGYTF

cdr3_length: 16
j_call: TRBJ2-3
v_call: TRBV7-8
d_call: TRBD2
clone_size: once
cdr3_nt: TGTGCCAGCAGCTTAGTAGTTAGCGGGGGGACAGATACGCAGTATTTT
cdr3_aa: CASSLVVSGGTDTQYF

cdr3_length: 14
j_call: TRBJ1-1
v_call: TRBV12-3/TRBV12-4
d_call: NA
clone_size: NA
cdr3_nt: TGTGCCAGCAGCATGAATGGGGGACGCGGTGAAGCTTTCTTT
cdr3_aa: CASSMNGGRGEAFF

cdr3_length: 14
j_call: TRBJ1-1
v_call: TRBV15
d_call: TRBD1
clone_size: NA
cdr3_nt: TGTGCCACCAGCAGAGGGACAGGGCGGGTTAAAGCTTTCTTT
cdr3_aa: CATSRGTGRVKAFF

cdr3_length: 14
j_call: TRBJ2-5
v_call: TRBV6-5
d_call: NA
clone_size: NA
cdr3_nt: TGTGCCAGCAGTTACTCGGCCGGGTTGGAGACCCAGTACTTC
cdr3_aa: CASSYSAGLETQYF

cdr3_length: 14
j_call: TRBJ2-1
v_call: TRBV27
d_call: NA
clone_size: NA
cdr3_nt: TGTGCCAGCAGTTTAGGGATTGCTCGGCAGGAGCAGTTCTTC
cdr3_aa: CASSLGIARQEQFF

cdr3_length: 14
j_call: TRBJ2-3
v_call: TRBV24-1
d_call: TRBD1
clone_size: NA
cdr3_nt: TGTGCCACCAGTGGACAGGGGATCACAGATACGCAGTATTTT
cdr3_aa: CATSGQGITDTQYF

cdr3_length: 14
j_call: TRBJ1-1
v_call: TRBV6-1
d_call: NA
clone_size: few
cdr3_nt: TGTGCCAGCAGTGAACATGGTGTGAACACTGAAGCTTTCTTT
cdr3_aa: CASSEHGVNTEAFF

cdr3_length: 14
j_call: TRBJ1-5
v_call: TRBV19
d_call: NA
clone_size: NA
cdr3_nt: TGTGCCAGTAAGAGGACAGTACCTAATCAGCCCCAGCATTTT
cdr3_aa: CASKRTVPNQPQHF

cdr3_length: 15
j_call: TRBJ2-7
v_call: TRBV12-3/TRBV12-4
d_call: NA
clone_size: NA
cdr3_nt: TGTGCCAGCAGTTTACAGCAGGGATCATCCTACGAGCAGTACTTC
cdr3_aa: CASSLQQGSSYEQYF

cdr3_length: 11
j_call: TRBJ2-5
v_call: TRBV4-2
d_call: NA
clone_size: NA
cdr3_nt: TGTGCCAGCAGCCGCCGAGAGACCCAGTACTTC
cdr3_aa: CASSRRETQYF

cdr3_length: 16
j_call: TRBJ2-2
v_call: TRBV21-1
d_call: NA
clone_size: NA
cdr3_nt: TGTGCCAGCAGCAAATGTGAGGGGCGGAACACCGGGGAGCTGTTTTTT
cdr3_aa: CASSKCEGRNTGELFF

cdr3_length: 16
j_call: TRBJ1-2
v_call: TRBV11-3
d_call: NA
clone_size: NA
cdr3_nt: TGTGCCAGCAGCTTAGTGTCGGCAGGTATTAGCTATGGCTACACCTTC
cdr3_aa: CASSLVSAGISYGYTF

cdr3_length: 13
j_call: TRBJ1-2
v_call: TRBV30
d_call: NA
clone_size: NA
cdr3_nt: TGTGCCTGGAGTGCTCGGACCAACTATGGCTACACCTTC
cdr3_aa: CAWSARTNYGYTF

cdr3_length: 13
j_call: TRBJ1-2
v_call: TRBV5-1
d_call: TRBD1
clone_size: NA
cdr3_nt: TGCGCCAGCAGCTGGGGGACAGGGCATGGCTACACCTTC
cdr3_aa: CASSWGTGHGYTF

cdr3_length: 14
j_call: TRBJ2-5
v_call: TRBV5-1
d_call: TRBD1
clone_size: NA
cdr3_nt: TGCGCCAGCAGCTGGGCAGGGGGCACGGAGACCCAGTACTTC
cdr3_aa: CASSWAGGTETQYF

cdr3_length: 13
j_call: TRBJ1-5
v_call: TRBV11-3
d_call: TRBD1
clone_size: NA
cdr3_nt: TGTGCCAGCAGCTTCGGACAGGGTCAGCCCCAGCATTTT
cdr3_aa: CASSFGQGQPQHF

cdr3_length: 13
j_call: TRBJ2-1
v_call: TRBV6-1
d_call: TRBD1
clone_size: NA
cdr3_nt: TGTGCCAGCAGCAGAACAGGGGAGAATGAGCAGTTCTTC
cdr3_aa: CASSRTGENEQFF

cdr3_length: 13
j_call: TRBJ2-7
v_call: TRBV7-9
d_call: NA
clone_size: NA
cdr3_nt: TGTGCCAGCAGCCCCGCTCTAAACTCCGAGCAGTACTTC
cdr3_aa: CASSPALNSEQYF

cdr3_length: 18
j_call: TRBJ2-4
v_call: TRBV15
d_call: TRBD1
clone_size: medium-sized
cdr3_nt: TGTGCCACCAGCTCGACAGGGGCGTGGATGAAAGCCAAAAACATTCAGTACTTC
cdr3_aa: CATSSTGAWMKAKNIQYF

cdr3_length: 18
j_call: TRBJ2-7
v_call: TRBV6-5
d_call: NA
clone_size: once
cdr3_nt: TGTGCCAGCAGTTACTTTGCCCCCAGGGAAGGGAGCTCCTACGAGCAGTACTTC
cdr3_aa: CASSYFAPREGSSYEQYF

cdr3_length: 16
j_call: TRBJ1-3
v_call: TRBV2
d_call: NA
clone_size: NA
cdr3_nt: TGTGCCAGCAGTGTGGGGCAGCCCTACTCTGGAAACACCATATATTTT
cdr3_aa: CASSVGQPYSGNTIYF

cdr3_length: 13
j_call: TRBJ1-2
v_call: TRBV7-9
d_call: NA
clone_size: few
cdr3_nt: TGTGCCAGCAGCTTAGCGGGACAAGAAGGCTACACCTTC
cdr3_aa: CASSLAGQEGYTF

cdr3_length: 14
j_call: TRBJ1-5
v_call: TRBV24-1
d_call: NA
clone_size: NA
cdr3_nt: TGTGCCACCAGTGTGTCCGGGGGCGTTCAGCCCCAGCATTTT
cdr3_aa: CATSVSGGVQPQHF

cdr3_length: 18
j_call: TRBJ1-5
v_call: TRBV2
d_call: TRBD1
clone_size: NA
cdr3_nt: TGTGCCAGCAGTGTCCTTGGACAGGGTCTCGCAAGCAATCAGCCCCAGCATTTT
cdr3_aa: CASSVLGQGLASNQPQHF

cdr3_length: 15
j_call: TRBJ2-5
v_call: TRBV24-1
d_call: TRBD2
clone_size: NA
cdr3_nt: TGTGCCACCAGTGATCGGCGGGGGGGCCTTGAGACCCAGTACTTC
cdr3_aa: CATSDRRGGLETQYF

cdr3_length: 16
j_call: TRBJ1-2
v_call: TRBV6-2/TRBV6-3
d_call: NA
clone_size: few
cdr3_nt: TGTGCCAGCAGTTACTCGGGTGTCGGGACGAACTATGGCTACACCTTC
cdr3_aa: CASSYSGVGTNYGYTF

cdr3_length: 15
j_call: TRBJ1-2
v_call: TRBV15
d_call: NA
clone_size: NA
cdr3_nt: TGTGCCACCAGCAGAGGGAGGGGGGAAGTCTATGGCTACACCTTC
cdr3_aa: CATSRGRGEVYGYTF

cdr3_length: 15
j_call: TRBJ2-5
v_call: TRBV24-1
d_call: NA
clone_size: few
cdr3_nt: TGTGCCACCAGTGATCCCCGCCCAGGTCAAGAGACCCAGTACTTC
cdr3_aa: CATSDPRPGQETQYF

cdr3_length: 14
j_call: TRBJ2-5
v_call: TRBV19
d_call: NA
clone_size: NA
cdr3_nt: TGTGCCAGTAGTATGAACGCCCCTGGAGAGACCCAGTACTTC
cdr3_aa: CASSMNAPGETQYF

cdr3_length: 16
j_call: TRBJ2-2
v_call: TRBV3-1
d_call: NA
clone_size: NA
cdr3_nt: TGTGCCAGCAGCCAAGTACCCCCGGGGGTGGGCGGGGAGCTGTTTTTT
cdr3_aa: CASSQVPPGVGGELFF

cdr3_length: 14
j_call: TRBJ1-3
v_call: TRBV20-1
d_call: NA
clone_size: NA
cdr3_nt: TGCAGTGCCATTCAAACGACAGGAGGAAACACCATATATTTT
cdr3_aa: CSAIQTTGGNTIYF

cdr3_length: 15
j_call: TRBJ2-5
v_call: TRBV10-3
d_call: TRBD1
clone_size: NA
cdr3_nt: TGTGCCATCAGTGAATTTCAAGGGGGCAGCGAGACCCAGTACTTC
cdr3_aa: CAISEFQGGSETQYF

cdr3_length: 15
j_call: TRBJ1-1
v_call: TRBV11-3
d_call: NA
clone_size: once
cdr3_nt: TGTGCCAGCAGCTTAACACAGGGAAGGGGGACTGAAGCTTTCTTT
cdr3_aa: CASSLTQGRGTEAFF

cdr3_length: 14
j_call: TRBJ1-5
v_call: TRBV20-1
d_call: NA
clone_size: NA
cdr3_nt: TGCAGTGCTAGAGATCCCGGGGCCCGGCAGCCCCAGCATTTT
cdr3_aa: CSARDPGARQPQHF

cdr3_length: 15
j_call: TRBJ2-3
v_call: TRBV20-1
d_call: NA
clone_size: few
cdr3_nt: TGCAGTGCTACCGGGACTAAGGGGGACACAGATACGCAGTATTTT
cdr3_aa: CSATGTKGDTDTQYF

cdr3_length: 18
j_call: TRBJ1-6
v_call: TRBV15
d_call: NA
clone_size: few
cdr3_nt: TGTGCCACCAGCAGAGATCTGTATCTAGGGGGGAAAGGATCACCCCTCCACTTT
cdr3_aa: CATSRDLYLGGKGSPLHF

cdr3_length: 13
j_call: TRBJ1-2
v_call: TRBV7-9
d_call: NA
clone_size: NA
cdr3_nt: TGTGCCAGCAGCTTAGAAAAATCTCGTGGCTACACCTTC
cdr3_aa: CASSLEKSRGYTF

cdr3_length: 14
j_call: TRBJ2-3
v_call: TRBV7-2
d_call: NA
clone_size: NA
cdr3_nt: TGTGCCAGCAGCCGAGGGGAGGACACAGATACGCAGTATTTT
cdr3_aa: CASSRGEDTDTQYF

cdr3_length: 16
j_call: TRBJ2-3
v_call: TRBV7-9
d_call: NA
clone_size: NA
cdr3_nt: TGTGCCAGCAGCTTAGCCGGGGGACCTAGCACAGATACGCAGTATTTT
cdr3_aa: CASSLAGGPSTDTQYF

cdr3_length: 16
j_call: TRBJ2-5
v_call: TRBV10-3
d_call: TRBD2
clone_size: NA
cdr3_nt: TGTGCCATCAGCTCCGGGACTAGCGGGGGGCAAGAGACCCAGTACTTC
cdr3_aa: CAISSGTSGGQETQYF

cdr3_length: 14
j_call: TRBJ1-1
v_call: TRBV20-1
d_call: NA
clone_size: NA
cdr3_nt: TGCAGCCCACTGGCGGGGACCAAGTACACTGAAGCTTTCTTT
cdr3_aa: CSPLAGTKYTEAFF

cdr3_length: 15
j_call: TRBJ1-6
v_call: TRBV23-1
d_call: NA
clone_size: few
cdr3_nt: TGCGCCAGCAACAACGACAGCTCCTATAATTCACCCCTCCACTTT
cdr3_aa: CASNNDSSYNSPLHF

cdr3_length: 14
j_call: TRBJ1-5
v_call: TRBV19
d_call: TRBD1
clone_size: NA
cdr3_nt: TGTGCCAGTAGTGACAGGGGAACTATTCAGCCCCAGCATTTT
cdr3_aa: CASSDRGTIQPQHF

cdr3_length: 15
j_call: TRBJ1-5
v_call: TRBV19
d_call: NA
clone_size: NA
cdr3_nt: TGTGCCAGTAGTATTTTGTGGCAGGGTGGACAGCCCCAGCATTTT
cdr3_aa: CASSILWQGGQPQHF

cdr3_length: 13
j_call: TRBJ1-5
v_call: TRBV20-1
d_call: TRBD1
clone_size: once
cdr3_nt: TGCAGTGGAATTGACAGGGGAGTGCAGCCCCAGCATTTT
cdr3_aa: CSGIDRGVQPQHF

cdr3_length: 16
j_call: TRBJ1-4
v_call: TRBV6-2/TRBV6-3
d_call: TRBD1
clone_size: NA
cdr3_nt: TGTGCCAGCAGTTACGGGGCAGGGGGCCTTGGTGAAAAACTGTTTTTT
cdr3_aa: CASSYGAGGLGEKLFF

cdr3_length: 14
j_call: TRBJ2-1
v_call: TRBV5-1
d_call: TRBD2
clone_size: NA
cdr3_nt: TGCGCCAGCAGCTTGTCAGCGGGGGTAGGTGAGCAGTTCTTC
cdr3_aa: CASSLSAGVGEQFF

cdr3_length: 11
j_call: TRBJ1-2
v_call: TRBV29-1
d_call: NA
clone_size: few
cdr3_nt: TGCAGCGTGAGAGGCACGGAGGGCTACACCTTC
cdr3_aa: CSVRGTEGYTF